This T cell receptor beta chain was captured in a study of OX40 agonist ivuxolimab in advanced cancers. Per germline, CDR1 SGDLS and CDR2 YYNGEE. The CDR3 has 14 amino acids. Trimming pared 6 bases from V and 3 bases from J, leaving 15 bases between. Assay: immunoSEQ multiplex PCR; the TCRdb copy retains only in-frame clones and omits some. This table has 50,000 or so clones, roughly 86% appearing once. Specimen: CD4+ or CD8+ T cells sorted from blood, collected in a trial of the OX40 agonist ivuxolimab. This chain joins TRBV9 and TRBJ1-2; no reliable D call. This clonotype was sampled from an adult with an advanced solid tumor such as melanoma, head and neck, liver or kidney cancer. CDR3 sequence reads: CASTSSPVHYGYTF. The CDR3 bases are TGTGCCAGCACCTCGTCGCCGGTTCACTATGGCTACACCTTC.